This TCR beta chain was found in a study of OX40 agonist ivuxolimab in advanced cancers. About the study: A male proportion of 82.7% was recorded, with mean age approximately 60 years and range roughly 23 to 79.

Study-level points and caveats: On average, a greater number of expanded clones characterised CD8+ T cells relative to CD4+.

TCRdb keeps only in-frame clones here, not all; method: immunoSEQ multiplex PCR. Here the sample spans roughly 70,000 clones, roughly 80% being singletons. Notes on this clone: Its antigen is not known.

Sequences were derived from CD4+ or CD8+ T cells sorted from blood, sampled in a trial of the OX40 agonist ivuxolimab. This receptor was taken from an adult with an advanced solid tumor such as melanoma, head and neck, liver or kidney cancer.

CDR3 coding DNA: TGTGCCACCAGCAGGGAGGGAGGGGGCTCCTACGAGCAGTACTTC. This encodes CATSREGGGSYEQYF. The chain carries TRBV15 and TRBJ2-7; a possible D gene is TRBD2 (7 bases). This CDR3 is 15 amino acids long. Per the germline V gene, CDR1 is LNHNV and CDR2 is YYDKDF (reference sequence). V shed 3 bases and J shed 0 bases, with 12 bases lying between them.